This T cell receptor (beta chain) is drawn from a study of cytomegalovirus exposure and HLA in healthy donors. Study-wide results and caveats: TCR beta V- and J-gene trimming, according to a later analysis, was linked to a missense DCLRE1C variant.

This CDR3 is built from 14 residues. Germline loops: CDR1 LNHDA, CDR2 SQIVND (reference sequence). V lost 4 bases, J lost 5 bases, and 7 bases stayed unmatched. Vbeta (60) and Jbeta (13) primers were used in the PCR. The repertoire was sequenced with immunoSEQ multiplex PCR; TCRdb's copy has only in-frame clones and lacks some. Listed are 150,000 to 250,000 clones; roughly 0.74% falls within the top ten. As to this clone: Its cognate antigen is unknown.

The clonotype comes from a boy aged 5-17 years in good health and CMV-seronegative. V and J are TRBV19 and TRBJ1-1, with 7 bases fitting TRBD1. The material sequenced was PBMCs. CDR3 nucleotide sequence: TGTGCCAGTAGTACCGAGACAGGGAGAACTGAAGCTTTCTTT. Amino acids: CASSTETGRTEAFF.